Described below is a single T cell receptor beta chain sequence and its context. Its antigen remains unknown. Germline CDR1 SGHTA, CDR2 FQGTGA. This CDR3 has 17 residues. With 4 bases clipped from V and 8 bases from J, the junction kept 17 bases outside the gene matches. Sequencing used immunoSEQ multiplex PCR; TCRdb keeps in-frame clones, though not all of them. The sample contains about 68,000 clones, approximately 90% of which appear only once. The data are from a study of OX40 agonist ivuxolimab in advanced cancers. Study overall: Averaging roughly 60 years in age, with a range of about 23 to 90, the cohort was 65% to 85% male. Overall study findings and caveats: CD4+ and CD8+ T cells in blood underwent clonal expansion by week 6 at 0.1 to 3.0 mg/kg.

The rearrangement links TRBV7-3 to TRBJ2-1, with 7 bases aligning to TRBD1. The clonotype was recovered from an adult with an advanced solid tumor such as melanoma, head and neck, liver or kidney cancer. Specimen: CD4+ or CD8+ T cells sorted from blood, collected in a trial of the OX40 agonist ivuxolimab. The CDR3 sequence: CASSSLSTGMFGDEQFF. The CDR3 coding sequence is TGTGCCAGCAGCTCCCTGTCGACAGGGATGTTCGGCGATGAGCAGTTCTTC.